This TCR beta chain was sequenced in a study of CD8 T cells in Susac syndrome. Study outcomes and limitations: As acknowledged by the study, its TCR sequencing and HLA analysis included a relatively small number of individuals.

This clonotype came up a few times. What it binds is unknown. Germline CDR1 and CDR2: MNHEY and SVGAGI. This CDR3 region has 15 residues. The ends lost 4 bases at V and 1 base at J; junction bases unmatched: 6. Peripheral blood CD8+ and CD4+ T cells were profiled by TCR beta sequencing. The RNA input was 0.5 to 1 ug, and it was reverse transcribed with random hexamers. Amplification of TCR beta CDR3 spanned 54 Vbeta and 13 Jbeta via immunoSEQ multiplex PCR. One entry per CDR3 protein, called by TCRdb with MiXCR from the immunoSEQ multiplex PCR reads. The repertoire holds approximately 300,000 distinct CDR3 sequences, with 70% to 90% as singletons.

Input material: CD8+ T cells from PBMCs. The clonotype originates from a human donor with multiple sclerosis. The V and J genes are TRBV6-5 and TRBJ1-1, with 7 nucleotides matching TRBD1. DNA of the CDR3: TGTGCCAGCAGTTTATCTCGACAGGGGAACACTGAAGCTTTCTTT. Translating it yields CASSLSRQGNTEAFF.